The T cell receptor beta chain described here comes from a study of tumor and adjacent non-tumor tissue in lung cancer. Comment on this clonotype: The CDR3 end shows no conserved phenylalanine or tryptophan, and so a read error is likely.

CDR1 is MNHEY and CDR2 is SVGEGT in the germline V gene. CDR3 length: 14 amino acids. The trim removed 4 bases at V and 11 bases at J, leaving 7 bases unmatched. RNA was extracted from bulk tissue without any cell sorting. A modified ARM-PCR protocol with three rounds of nested PCR amplified TCRbeta. From the multiplex PCR reads, TCRdb called clonotypes with MiXCR, one entry per CDR3 protein. The repertoire holds some 120,000 distinct CDR3 sequences, with approximately 66% as singletons. Sequencing used lung tumor tissue. This receptor was identified in a man under 40 with non-small cell lung cancer. The rearrangement joins TRBV6-2 or TRBV6-3 to TRBJ1-6; TRBD1 aligns across 8 bases. The DNA for the CDR3 is TGTGCCAGCAGTTCAGGACAGGGAATTCCACCCCTCCACTTA. This sequence encodes CASSSGQGIPPLHL.